Included here is one T cell receptor (beta chain) sequence, with context. The CDR3 length is 11 residues. The V gene lost 6 bases and the J gene lost 3 bases, with 5 bases spanning the gap. The assay was immunoSEQ multiplex PCR, and TCRdb's table has in-frame clones only and misses some. The top ten clones hold about 1.5% of a sample with tens of thousands of clones, more than 85% of them seen once. The data were obtained in a study of control samples from healthy donors and cancer patients. Sequences were obtained from blood. This clonotype originated in a woman aged 25-40 years in good health. This chain joins TRBV12-3 or TRBV12-4 and TRBJ1-1; D is ambiguous. CDR3 region: CASSYDTEAFF. For the CDR3, the DNA is TGTGCCAGCAGCTATGACACTGAAGCTTTCTTT.